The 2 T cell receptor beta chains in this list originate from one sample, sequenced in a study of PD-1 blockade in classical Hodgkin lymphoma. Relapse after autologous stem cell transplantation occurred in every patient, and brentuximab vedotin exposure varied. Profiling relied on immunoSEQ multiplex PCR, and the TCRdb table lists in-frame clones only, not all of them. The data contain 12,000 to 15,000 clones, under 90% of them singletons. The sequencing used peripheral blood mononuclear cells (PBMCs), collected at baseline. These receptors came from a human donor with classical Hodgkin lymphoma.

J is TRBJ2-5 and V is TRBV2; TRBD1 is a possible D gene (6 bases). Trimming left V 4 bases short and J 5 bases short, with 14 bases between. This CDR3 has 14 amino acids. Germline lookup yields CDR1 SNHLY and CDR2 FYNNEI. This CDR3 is CASSGTGRIETQYF. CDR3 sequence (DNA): TGTGCCAGCAGTGGTACAGGGAGAATCGAGACCCAGTACTTC.

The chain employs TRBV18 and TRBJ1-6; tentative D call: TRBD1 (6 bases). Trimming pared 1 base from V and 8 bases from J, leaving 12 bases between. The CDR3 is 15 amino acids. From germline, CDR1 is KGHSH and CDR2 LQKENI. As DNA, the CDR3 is TGTGCCAGCTCACCACAGGGGCCAGGGGATTCACCCCTCCACTTT. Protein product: CASSPQGPGDSPLHF.